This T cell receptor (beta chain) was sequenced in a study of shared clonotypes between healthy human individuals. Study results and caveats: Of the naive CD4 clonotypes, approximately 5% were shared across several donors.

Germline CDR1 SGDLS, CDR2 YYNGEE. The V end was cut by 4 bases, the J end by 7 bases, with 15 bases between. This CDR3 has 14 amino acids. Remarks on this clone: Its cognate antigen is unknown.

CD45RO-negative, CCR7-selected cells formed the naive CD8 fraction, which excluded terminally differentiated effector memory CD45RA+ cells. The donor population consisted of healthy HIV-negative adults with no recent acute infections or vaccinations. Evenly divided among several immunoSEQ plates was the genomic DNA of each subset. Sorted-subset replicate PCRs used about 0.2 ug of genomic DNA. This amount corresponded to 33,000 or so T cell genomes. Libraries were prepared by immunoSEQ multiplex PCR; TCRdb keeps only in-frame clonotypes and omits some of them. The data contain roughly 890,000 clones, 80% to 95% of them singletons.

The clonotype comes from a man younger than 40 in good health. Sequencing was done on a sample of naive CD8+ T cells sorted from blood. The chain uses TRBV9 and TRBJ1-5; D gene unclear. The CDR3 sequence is CASSPPESDQPQHF. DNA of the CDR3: TGTGCCAGCAGCCCTCCAGAATCGGACCAGCCCCAGCATTTT.